This TCR beta chain is from a study of T-cell memory formation after mild COVID-19. The study's findings and limits: Clones that got smaller from day 15 to 85 had even CD4/CD8, while clones growing later tipped toward CD4+.

In TCRdb, the 5' RACE reads were re-called with MiXCR into one record per CDR3 protein. The sample records hundreds of thousands of distinct CDR3 sequences, 25% to 30% being singletons. As to this clonotype: Antigen: not known.

The source of this sequence is an adult woman who had mild COVID-19 (a few samples of this study predate the infection). Cell type and time point are not known. Source material: PBMCs or a T cell subset sorted from them (not recorded which).

The CDR3, as DNA: TGTGCCAGCAGCCGCGCCACAGGCATCTATGGCTACACCTTC. It codes for CASSRATGIYGYTF. J is TRBJ1-2 and V is TRBV7-2, with a weak D call TRBD1 (5 bases). The CDR3 sequence is 14 residues long. V was shortened by 5 bases and J by 4 bases, with 14 bases between the two germline ends. The germline CDR1 and CDR2 sequences are SGHTA and FQGNSA.